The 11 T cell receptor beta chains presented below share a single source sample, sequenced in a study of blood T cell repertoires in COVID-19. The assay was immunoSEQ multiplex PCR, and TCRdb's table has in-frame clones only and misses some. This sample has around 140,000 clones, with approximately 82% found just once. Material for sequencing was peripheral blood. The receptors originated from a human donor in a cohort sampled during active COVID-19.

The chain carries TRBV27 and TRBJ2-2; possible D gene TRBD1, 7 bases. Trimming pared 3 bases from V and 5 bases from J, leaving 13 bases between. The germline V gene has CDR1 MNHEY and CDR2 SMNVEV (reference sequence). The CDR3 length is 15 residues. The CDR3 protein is CASSFGRGETGELFF. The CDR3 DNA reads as TGTGCCAGCAGTTTTGGCAGGGGGGAAACCGGGGAGCTGTTTTTT.

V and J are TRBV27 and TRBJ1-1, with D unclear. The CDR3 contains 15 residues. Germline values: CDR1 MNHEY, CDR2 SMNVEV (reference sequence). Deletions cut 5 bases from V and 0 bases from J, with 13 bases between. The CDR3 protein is CASSPNQAMNTEAFF. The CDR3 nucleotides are TGTGCCAGCAGTCCAAACCAGGCGATGAACACTGAAGCTTTCTTT.

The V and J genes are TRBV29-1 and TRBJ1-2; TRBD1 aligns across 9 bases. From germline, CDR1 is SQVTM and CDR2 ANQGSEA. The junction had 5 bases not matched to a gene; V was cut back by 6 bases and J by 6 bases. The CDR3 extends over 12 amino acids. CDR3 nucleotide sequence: TGCAGCGTGCGGGGACAGGGCCATGGCTACACCTTC. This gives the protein CSVRGQGHGYTF.

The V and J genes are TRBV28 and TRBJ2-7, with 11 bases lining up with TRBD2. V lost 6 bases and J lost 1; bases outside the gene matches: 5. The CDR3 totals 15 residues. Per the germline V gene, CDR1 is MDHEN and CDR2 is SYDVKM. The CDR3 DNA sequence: TGTGCCAGCAGCCCGGGACTAGCGGCATCCTACGAGCAGTACTTC. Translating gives CASSPGLAASYEQYF. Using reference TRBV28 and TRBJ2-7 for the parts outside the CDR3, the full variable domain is DVKVTQSSRYLVKRTGEKVFLECVQDMDHENMFWYRQDPGLGLRLIYFSYDVKMKEKGDIPEGYSVSREKKERFSLILESASTNQTSMYLCASSPGLAASYEQYFGPGTRLTVT.

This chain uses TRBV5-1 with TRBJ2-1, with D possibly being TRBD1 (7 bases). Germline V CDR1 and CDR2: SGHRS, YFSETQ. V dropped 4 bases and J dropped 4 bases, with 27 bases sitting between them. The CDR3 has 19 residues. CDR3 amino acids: CASSQQGPSGLNKYNEQFF. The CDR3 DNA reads TGCGCCAGCAGCCAACAGGGGCCCTCTGGACTAAACAAATACAATGAGCAGTTCTTC. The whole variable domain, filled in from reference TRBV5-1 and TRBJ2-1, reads KAGVTQTPRYLIKTRGQQVTLSCSPISGHRSVSWYQQTPGQGLQFLFEYFSETQRNKGNFPGRFSGRQFSNSRSEMNVSTLELGDSALYLCASSQQGPSGLNKYNEQFFGPGTRLTVL.

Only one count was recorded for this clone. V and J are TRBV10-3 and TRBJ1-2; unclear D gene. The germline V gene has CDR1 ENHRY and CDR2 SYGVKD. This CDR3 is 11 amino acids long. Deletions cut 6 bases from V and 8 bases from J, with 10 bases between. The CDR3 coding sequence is TGTGCCATCAGCGAATTTCAGGGCTACACCTTC. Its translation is CAISEFQGYTF.

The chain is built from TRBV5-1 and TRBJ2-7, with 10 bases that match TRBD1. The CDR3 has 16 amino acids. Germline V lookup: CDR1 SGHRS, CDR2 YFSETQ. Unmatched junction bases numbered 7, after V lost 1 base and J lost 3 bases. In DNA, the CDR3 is TGCGCCAGCAGCTTGAGTACGGGACAGGGGATCTACGAGCAGTACTTC. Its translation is CASSLSTGQGIYEQYF.

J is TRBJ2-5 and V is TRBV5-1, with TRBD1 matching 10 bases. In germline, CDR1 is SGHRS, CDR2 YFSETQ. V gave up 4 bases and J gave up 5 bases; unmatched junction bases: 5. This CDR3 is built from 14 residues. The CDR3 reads CASSRQGAVETQYF. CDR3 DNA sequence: TGCGCCAGCAGCCGACAGGGGGCTGTGGAGACCCAGTACTTC. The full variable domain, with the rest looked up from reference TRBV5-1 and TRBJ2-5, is KAGVTQTPRYLIKTRGQQVTLSCSPISGHRSVSWYQQTPGQGLQFLFEYFSETQRNKGNFPGRFSGRQFSNSRSEMNVSTLELGDSALYLCASSRQGAVETQYFGPGTRLLVL.

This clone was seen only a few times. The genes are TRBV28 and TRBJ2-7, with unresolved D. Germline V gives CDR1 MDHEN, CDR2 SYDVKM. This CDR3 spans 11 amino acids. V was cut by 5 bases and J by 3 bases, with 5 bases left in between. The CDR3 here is CASSNNYEQYF. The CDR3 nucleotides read TGTGCCAGCAGTAACAACTACGAGCAGTACTTC.

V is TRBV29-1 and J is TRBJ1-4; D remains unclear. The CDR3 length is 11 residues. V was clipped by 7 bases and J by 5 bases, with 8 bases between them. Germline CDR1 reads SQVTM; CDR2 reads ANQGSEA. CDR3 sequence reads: CSGTENEKLFF. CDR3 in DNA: TGCAGCGGTACAGAGAATGAAAAACTGTTTTTT.

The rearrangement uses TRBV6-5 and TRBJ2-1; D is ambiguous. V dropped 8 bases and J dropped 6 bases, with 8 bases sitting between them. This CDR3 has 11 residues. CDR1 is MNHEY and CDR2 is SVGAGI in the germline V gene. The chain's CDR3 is CASGGTNEQFF. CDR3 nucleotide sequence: TGTGCCAGCGGCGGTACCAATGAGCAGTTCTTC.